This entry lists 7 T cell receptor beta chains sequenced from one sample in a study of early T cells in non-severe SARS-CoV-2 infection. TCRdb recomputed calls from the 5' RACE reads with MiXCR, one row per CDR3 protein. Of 55,000 to 70,000 distinct CDR3 sequences listed, around 6% were seen once; the top ten hold about 6.8%. The specimen sequenced was whole blood. Receptors originate from an adult who was a healthcare worker with PCR-confirmed SARS-CoV-2 infection or an uninfected control (not recorded which).

Details on this clonotype: This may come from a read error, since a much larger clone is one base off. Because the CDR3 is missing its conserved closing phenylalanine or tryptophan, this is likely a read error. The chain is built from TRBV7-9 and TRBJ1-1; D gene uncertain. Germline-derived CDR1 and CDR2 are SEHNR and FQNEAQ (reference sequence). This CDR3 region has 11 residues. Deletions cut 8 bases from V and 4 bases from J, with 8 bases between. The DNA of the CDR3 is TGTGCCAGCTTGGGTGGCACTGAAGCTTTCTCT. It encodes CASLGGTEAFS.

This clonotype was counted between two and nine times. The rearrangement links TRBV3-1 to TRBJ2-2; TRBD2 agrees at 9 bases. The CDR3 consists of 17 residues. The trim removed 2 bases at V and 5 bases at J, leaving 9 bases unmatched. The germline CDR1 and CDR2 sequences are LGHDT and YNNKEL (reference sequence). This CDR3 reads CASSQLPGGRGTGELFF. CDR3 sequence (DNA): TGTGCCAGCAGCCAATTGCCCGGCGGGAGGGGGACCGGGGAGCTGTTTTTT.

This clonotype was recorded many times. The chain couples TRBV20-1 to TRBJ2-3, with 12 nucleotides matching TRBD2. J lost 3 bases, V lost 2 bases, and 9 bases had no gene match. Germline assignment: CDR1 DFQATT and CDR2 SNEGSKA (reference sequence). This CDR3 contains 17 residues. Here the CDR3 reads CSARFPPSGGATDTQYF. CDR3 in DNA: TGCAGTGCTAGATTTCCCCCTAGCGGGGGGGCAACAGATACGCAGTATTTT.

CDR3 bases: TGTGCCAGCAGTCCGACACCCTCACGACTAGCGGGGTACAGCTCCTACGAGCAGTACTTC. Protein: CASSPTPSRLAGYSSYEQYF. The rearrangement links TRBV27 to TRBJ2-7, with 11 bases fitting TRBD2. Unmatched junction bases numbered 18, after V lost 5 bases and J lost 0 bases. There are 20 residues in the CDR3. The germline V gene has CDR1 MNHEY and CDR2 SMNVEV (reference sequence).

A few counts support this clonotype. V is TRBV15 and J is TRBJ1-1; a weak D match, TRBD1 (6 bases). Trimming took 1 base from V and 7 from J, leaving 10 bases between them. The germline V gene encodes CDR1 LNHNV and CDR2 YYDKDF (reference sequence). The CDR3 runs to 13 residues. The CDR3 sequence: CATSRGTVYEAFF. The CDR3 region has the DNA TGTGCCACCAGCAGAGGGACAGTTTATGAAGCTTTCTTT.

This clonotype appeared a few times. This rearrangement joins TRBV12-2 to TRBJ2-1; the table's D call of TRBD1 was not tested on the DNA. TRBV12-2 is given as a pseudogene. The CDR3 is 10 residues long. The CDR3 DNA sequence: TGTGCAAGTCTCCCCCGGGAGCAGTTCTTC. Its protein is CASLPREQFF.

This clonotype was observed a handful of times. The chain recombines TRBV20-1 with TRBJ2-3; 7 bases are a match to TRBD1. The junction had 8 bases not matched to a gene; V was cut back by 1 base and J by 4 bases. Germline V gene lookup returns CDR1 DFQATT and CDR2 SNEGSKA (reference sequence). This CDR3 has 15 residues. The CDR3 loop reads CSARGSTGNADTQYF. As DNA, the CDR3 is TGCAGTGCTAGAGGTTCGACAGGGAACGCAGATACGCAGTATTTT.